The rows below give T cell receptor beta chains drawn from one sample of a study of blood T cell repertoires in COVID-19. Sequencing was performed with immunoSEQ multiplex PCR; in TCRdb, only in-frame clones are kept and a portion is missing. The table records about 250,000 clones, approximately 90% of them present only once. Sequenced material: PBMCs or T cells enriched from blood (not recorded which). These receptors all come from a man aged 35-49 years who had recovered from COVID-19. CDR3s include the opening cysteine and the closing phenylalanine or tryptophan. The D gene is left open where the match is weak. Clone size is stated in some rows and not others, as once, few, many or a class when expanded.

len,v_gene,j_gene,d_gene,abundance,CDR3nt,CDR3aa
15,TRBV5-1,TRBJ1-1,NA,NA,TGCGCCAGCAGCTTGGTTGACCTAGAGAACACTGAAGCTTTCTTT,CASSLVDLENTEAFF
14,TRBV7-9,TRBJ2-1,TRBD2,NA,TGTGCCAGCAGTTTTAGCGGGAGTTCCAATGAGCAGTTCTTC,CASSFSGSSNEQFF
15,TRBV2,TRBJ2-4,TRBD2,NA,TGTGCCAGCACCCCCGGGGGGATGGTCAAAAACATTCAGTACTTC,CASTPGGMVKNIQYF
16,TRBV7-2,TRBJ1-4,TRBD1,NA,TGTGCCAGCAGCCAACGTACGGGACAGGGGCGTGAAAAACTGTTTTTT,CASSQRTGQGREKLFF
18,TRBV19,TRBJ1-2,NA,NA,TGTGCCAGTAGTATAGATTCCTCTAGCGGGAGATCTGACTATGGCTACACCTTC,CASSIDSSSGRSDYGYTF
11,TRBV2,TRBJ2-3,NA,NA,TGTGCCAGCAGTGAACTAAATACGCAGTATTTT,CASSELNTQYF
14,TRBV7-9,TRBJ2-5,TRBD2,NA,TGTGCCAGCAGTCCTGGACTAGACGCGCAGACCCAGTACTTC,CASSPGLDAQTQYF
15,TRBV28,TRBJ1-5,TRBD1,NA,TGTGCCAGCAGTTTCTTGACAGGGTTCAATCAGCCCCAGCATTTT,CASSFLTGFNQPQHF
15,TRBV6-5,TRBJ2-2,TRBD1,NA,TGTGCCAGCATTCCAGACAGGGGCGGAACCGGGGAGCTGTTTTTT,CASIPDRGGTGELFF
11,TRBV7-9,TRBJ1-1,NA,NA,TGTGCCAGCAGCTTCGACAGGAGGGCTTTCTTT,CASSFDRRAFF
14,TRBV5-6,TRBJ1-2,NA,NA,TGTGCCAGCAGCTTGGTGGGAGTTAACTATGGCTACACCTTC,CASSLVGVNYGYTF
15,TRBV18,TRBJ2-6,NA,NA,TGTGCCAGCTCACCCCTCGGTACTGGGGCCAACGTCCTGACTTTC,CASSPLGTGANVLTF
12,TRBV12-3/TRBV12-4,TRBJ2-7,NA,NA,TGTGCCAGCAGTCCGGAGGTGGACTTGCAGTACTTC,CASSPEVDLQYF
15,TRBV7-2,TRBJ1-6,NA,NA,TGTGCCAGCAGCACCGGACAGCTTTATAATTCACCCCTCCACTTT,CASSTGQLYNSPLHF
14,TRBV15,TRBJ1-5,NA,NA,TGTGCCACCAGCAGAGGAGACATGTCCCAGCCCCAGCATTTT,CATSRGDMSQPQHF
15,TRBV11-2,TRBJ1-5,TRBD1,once,TGTGCCAGCAGCCGGGACAGTTATAGCAATCAGCCCCAGCATTTT,CASSRDSYSNQPQHF
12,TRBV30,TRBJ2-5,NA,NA,TGTGCCTGGAGTGAGAGCGGAGAGACCCAGTACTTC,CAWSESGETQYF
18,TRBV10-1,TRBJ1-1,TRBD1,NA,TGCGCCAGCAGTGACCGAGATAATACCCGGGACAGGGGCACTGAAGCTTTCTTT,CASSDRDNTRDRGTEAFF
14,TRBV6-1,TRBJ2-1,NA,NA,TGTGCCAGCAGTGAACGGACAGCCTACAATGAGCAGTTCTTC,CASSERTAYNEQFF
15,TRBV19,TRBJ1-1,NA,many,TGTGCCAGTAGTTTCTCCGGGACAATAAAGACTGAAGCTTTCTTT,CASSFSGTIKTEAFF
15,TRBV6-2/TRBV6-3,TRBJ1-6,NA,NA,TGTGCCAGCAGTTACTCGCGGCAGGGAAATTCACCCCTCCACTTT,CASSYSRQGNSPLHF
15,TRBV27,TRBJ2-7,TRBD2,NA,TGTGCCAGCAGCTTCGTCGGGGGGGTCCGATACGAGCAGTACTTC,CASSFVGGVRYEQYF
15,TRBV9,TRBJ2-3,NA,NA,TGTGCCAGCAGCGTAGGCCAGACAAGCACAGATACGCAGTATTTT,CASSVGQTSTDTQYF
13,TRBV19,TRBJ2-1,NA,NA,TGTGCCAGTAGTATCATCAGGGGAAATGAGCAGTTCTTC,CASSIIRGNEQFF
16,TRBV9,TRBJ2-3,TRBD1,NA,TGTGCCAGCAGCGTATCAGGGACAGGAGCCACAGATACGCAGTATTTT,CASSVSGTGATDTQYF
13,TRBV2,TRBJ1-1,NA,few,TGTGCCAGCACGGAGGGGTTGAACACTGAAGCTTTCTTT,CASTEGLNTEAFF
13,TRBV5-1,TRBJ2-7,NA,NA,TGCGCCAGCAGCACTGGCCAGGGTTACGAGCAGTACTTC,CASSTGQGYEQYF
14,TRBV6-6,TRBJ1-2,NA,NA,TGTGCCAGCAGTTCCCAGACAGGCGGCTATGGCTACACCTTC,CASSSQTGGYGYTF
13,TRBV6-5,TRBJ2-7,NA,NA,TGTGCCAGCAGTTGGTCAGGGTCCGACGAGCAGTACTTC,CASSWSGSDEQYF
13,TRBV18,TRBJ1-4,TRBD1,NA,TGTGCCAGCTCGTTGGGACAGACTGAAAAACTGTTTTTT,CASSLGQTEKLFF
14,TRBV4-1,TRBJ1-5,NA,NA,TGCGCCAGCAGCCAGGTGGGGGGAACTCAGCCCCAGCATTTT,CASSQVGGTQPQHF
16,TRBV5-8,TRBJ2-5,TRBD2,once,TGTGCCAGCAGCAGGAAGACTAGCGGGGGACTAGAGACCCAGTACTTC,CASSRKTSGGLETQYF
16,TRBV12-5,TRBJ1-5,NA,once,TGTGCTAGTGGTCCTGGGAGGGTTAGGGAGAATCAGCCCCAGCATTTT,CASGPGRVRENQPQHF
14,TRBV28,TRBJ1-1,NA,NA,TGTGCCAGCGGACTAGGCGGGAGGAACACTGAAGCTTTCTTT,CASGLGGRNTEAFF
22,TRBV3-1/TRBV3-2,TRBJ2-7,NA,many,TGTGCCAGCAGCCAAGCAACCTTCGTGTCTAGCCGACCCGATTTAATCACCTACGAGCAGTACTTC,CASSQATFVSSRPDLITYEQYF
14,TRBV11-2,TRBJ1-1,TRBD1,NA,TGTGCCAGCAGCTTAGGTGCAGGGGGCGCCTGGGCTTTCTTT,CASSLGAGGAWAFF
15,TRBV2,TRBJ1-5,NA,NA,TGTGCCAGCAGTGAGACAGCTAAGTCCAATCAGCCCCAGCATTTT,CASSETAKSNQPQHF